The clone carrying this T cell receptor beta chain showed up many times. Its specificity is not known. From germline, CDR1 is MDHEN and CDR2 SYDVKM. The CDR3 covers 16 residues. Trimming took 3 bases from V and 2 from J, leaving 13 bases between them. The data are from a study of cytotoxic CD8 clonotypes in ibrutinib-treated CLL. For the study at large: The sample average was 255,043 productive templates and roughly 94,000 productive rearrangements. Points from the study as a whole: Patients showed higher baseline clonality than age-matched healthy donors, and it tracked circulating CD8+ T-cell counts.

Here immunoSEQ multiplex PCR was the method, and the copy in TCRdb shows in-frame clones only, minus some. The sample contains fewer than 70,000 clones, over 60% of which appear only once. The starting material was PBMCs, obtained after 12 months of ibrutinib treatment. This TCR was recovered from a human donor with chronic lymphocytic leukemia. V usage is TRBV28 and J usage is TRBJ2-2, with D possibly matching TRBD2 (5 bases). CDR3 DNA: TGTGCCAGCAGTTTGCAAGGACGGACTAACACCGGGGAGCTGTTTTTT. It translates to CASSLQGRTNTGELFF. The full variable domain, rest sourced from reference TRBV28 and TRBJ2-2, is DVKVTQSSRYLVKRTGEKVFLECVQDMDHENMFWYRQDPGLGLRLIYFSYDVKMKEKGDIPEGYSVSREKKERFSLILESASTNQTSMYLCASSLQGRTNTGELFFGEGSRLTVL.